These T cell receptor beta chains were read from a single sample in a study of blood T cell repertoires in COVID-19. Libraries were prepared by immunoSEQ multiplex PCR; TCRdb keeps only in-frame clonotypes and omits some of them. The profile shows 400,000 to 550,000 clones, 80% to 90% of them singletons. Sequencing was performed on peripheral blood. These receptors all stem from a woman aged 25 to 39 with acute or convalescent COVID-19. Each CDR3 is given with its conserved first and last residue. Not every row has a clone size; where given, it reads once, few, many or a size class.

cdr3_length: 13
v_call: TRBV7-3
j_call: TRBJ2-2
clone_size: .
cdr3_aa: CASSLTRTGELFF

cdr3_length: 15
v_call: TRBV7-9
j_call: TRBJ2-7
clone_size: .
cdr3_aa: CASSHGDRGSYEQYF

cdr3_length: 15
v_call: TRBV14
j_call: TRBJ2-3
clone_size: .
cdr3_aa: CASSPIAGSTDTQYF

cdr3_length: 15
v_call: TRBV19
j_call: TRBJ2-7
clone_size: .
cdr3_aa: CASTTSTGTHYEQYF

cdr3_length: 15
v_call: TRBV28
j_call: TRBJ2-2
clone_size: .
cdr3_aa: CASSPFRNRAGELFF

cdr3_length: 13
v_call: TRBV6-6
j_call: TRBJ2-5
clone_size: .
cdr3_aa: CASPRGARETQYF

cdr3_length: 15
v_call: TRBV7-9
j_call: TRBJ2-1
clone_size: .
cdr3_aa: CASSPTDSTYNEQFF

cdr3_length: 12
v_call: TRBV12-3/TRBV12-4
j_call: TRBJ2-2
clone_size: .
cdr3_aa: CASSSGTGELFF

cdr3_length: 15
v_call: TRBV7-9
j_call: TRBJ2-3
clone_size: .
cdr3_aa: CASSLRRGGTDTQYF

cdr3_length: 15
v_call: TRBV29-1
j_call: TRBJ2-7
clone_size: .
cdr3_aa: CSVEVRSAGHYEQYF

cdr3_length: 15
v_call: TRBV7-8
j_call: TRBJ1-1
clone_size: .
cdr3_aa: CASSSLDRGFTEAFF

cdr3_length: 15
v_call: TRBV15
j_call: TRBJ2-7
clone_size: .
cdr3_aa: CATSRDLGTALEQYF

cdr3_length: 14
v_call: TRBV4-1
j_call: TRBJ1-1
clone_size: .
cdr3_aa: CASSQVPGGTEAFF

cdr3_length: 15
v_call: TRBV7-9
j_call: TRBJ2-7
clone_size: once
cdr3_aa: CASSWTGTGDYEQYF

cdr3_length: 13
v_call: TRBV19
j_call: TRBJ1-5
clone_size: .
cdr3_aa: CASSMRGNQPQHF

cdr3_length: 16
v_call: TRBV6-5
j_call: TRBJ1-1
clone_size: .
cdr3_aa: CASSYRGPRWNTEAFF

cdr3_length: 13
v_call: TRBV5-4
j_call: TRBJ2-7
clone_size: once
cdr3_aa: CASSRTGGREQYF

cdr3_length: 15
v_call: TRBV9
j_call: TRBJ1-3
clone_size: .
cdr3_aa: CASSIGQNSGNTIYF

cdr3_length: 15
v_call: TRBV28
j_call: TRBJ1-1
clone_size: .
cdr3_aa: CASSGRDRMNTEAFF

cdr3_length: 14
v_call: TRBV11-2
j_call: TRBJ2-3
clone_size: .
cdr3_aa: CASSPISGSDTQYF

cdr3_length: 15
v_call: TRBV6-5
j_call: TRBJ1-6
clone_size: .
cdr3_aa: CASSYAGSYNSPLHF

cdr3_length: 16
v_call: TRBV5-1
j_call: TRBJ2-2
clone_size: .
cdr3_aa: CASSLELQGAIGELFF

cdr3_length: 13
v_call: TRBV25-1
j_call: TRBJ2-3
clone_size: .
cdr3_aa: CASSERLAFAQYF

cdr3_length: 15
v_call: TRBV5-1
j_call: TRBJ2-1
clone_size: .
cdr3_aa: CASSQSAGSSAEQFF

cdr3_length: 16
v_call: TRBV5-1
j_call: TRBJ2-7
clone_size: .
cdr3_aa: CASSLGGQAKAYEQYF

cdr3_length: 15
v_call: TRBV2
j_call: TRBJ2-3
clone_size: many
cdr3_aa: CASSEKGQISDTQYF

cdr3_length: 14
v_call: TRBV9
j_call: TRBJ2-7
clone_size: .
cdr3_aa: CASSVGLDSYEQYF

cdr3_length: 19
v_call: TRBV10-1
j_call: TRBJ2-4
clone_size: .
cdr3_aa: CASSVLRGSGGGTKNIQYF

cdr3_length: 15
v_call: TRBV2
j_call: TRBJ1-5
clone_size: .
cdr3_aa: CASGDRGRPPQPQHF

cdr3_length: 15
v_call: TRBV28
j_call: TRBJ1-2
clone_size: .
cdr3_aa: CASRNDRRANYGYTF

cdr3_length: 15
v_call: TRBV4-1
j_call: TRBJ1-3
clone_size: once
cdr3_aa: CASSQVWDRATTIYF

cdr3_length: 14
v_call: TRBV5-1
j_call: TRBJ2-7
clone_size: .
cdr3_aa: CASSLGLGSYEQYF

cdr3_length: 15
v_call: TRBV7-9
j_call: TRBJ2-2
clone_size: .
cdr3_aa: CASSHSGGSTGELFF

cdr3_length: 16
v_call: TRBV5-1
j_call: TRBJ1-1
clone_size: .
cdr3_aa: CASSLGHRTMNTEAFF

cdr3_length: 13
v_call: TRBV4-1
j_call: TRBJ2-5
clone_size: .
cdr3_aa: CASSQFRGETQYF

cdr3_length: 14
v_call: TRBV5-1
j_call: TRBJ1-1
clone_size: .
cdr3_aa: CASKLLQGIPEAFF

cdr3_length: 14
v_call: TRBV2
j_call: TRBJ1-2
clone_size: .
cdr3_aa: CASRLNRGLDGYTF

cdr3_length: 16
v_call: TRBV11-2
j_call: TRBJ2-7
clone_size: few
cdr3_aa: CASSQNRQGRPYEQYF

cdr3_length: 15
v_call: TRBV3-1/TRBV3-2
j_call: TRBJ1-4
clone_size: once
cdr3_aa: CASSPPYGGDEKLFF